The next 2 T cell receptor beta chains were all read from a single sample in a study of cytomegalovirus exposure and HLA in healthy donors. The PCR contained 60 Vbeta and 13 Jbeta primers. TCRdb keeps only in-frame clones here, not all; method: immunoSEQ multiplex PCR. Of under 200,000 clones in the sample, around four fifths were seen once. Sample: PBMCs. The receptors were gathered from a woman aged 45-60 years in good health and CMV-seronegative.

This clone was detected only a few times. The chain has TRBV29-1 and TRBJ1-1, with D possibly TRBD1 on 6 matching bases. The V end lost 6 bases, the J end lost 1 base, and 9 bases lay between the germline ends. CDR1 is SQVTM and CDR2 is ANQGSEA in the germline V gene. The CDR3 contains 12 residues. This CDR3 reads CSVLGQNTEAFF. For the CDR3, the DNA is TGCAGCGTCTTGGGACAGAACACTGAAGCTTTCTTT.

The rearrangement uses TRBV2 and TRBJ2-7, with D possibly matching TRBD2 (6 bases). V dropped 1 base and J dropped 7 bases, with 14 bases sitting between them. The CDR3 has 14 amino acids. Germline lookup yields CDR1 SNHLY and CDR2 FYNNEI. CDR3 DNA sequence: TGTGCCAGCAGTGAAGGTTCGGGACTCAGGGAGCAGTACTTC. Residues: CASSEGSGLREQYF.